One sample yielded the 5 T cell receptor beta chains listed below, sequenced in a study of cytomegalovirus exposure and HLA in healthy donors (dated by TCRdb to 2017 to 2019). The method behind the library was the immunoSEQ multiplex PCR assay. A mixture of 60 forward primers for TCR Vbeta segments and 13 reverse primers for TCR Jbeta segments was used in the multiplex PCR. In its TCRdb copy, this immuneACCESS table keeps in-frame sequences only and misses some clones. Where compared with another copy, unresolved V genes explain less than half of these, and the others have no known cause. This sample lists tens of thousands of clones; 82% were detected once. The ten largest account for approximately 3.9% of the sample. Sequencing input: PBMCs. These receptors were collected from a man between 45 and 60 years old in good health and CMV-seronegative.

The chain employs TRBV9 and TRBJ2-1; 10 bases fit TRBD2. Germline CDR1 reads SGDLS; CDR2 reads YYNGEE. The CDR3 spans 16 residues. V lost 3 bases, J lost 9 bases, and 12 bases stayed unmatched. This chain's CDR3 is CASSARAGGFLGEQFF. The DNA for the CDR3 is TGTGCCAGCAGCGCGAGAGCGGGAGGGTTTTTAGGTGAGCAGTTCTTC.

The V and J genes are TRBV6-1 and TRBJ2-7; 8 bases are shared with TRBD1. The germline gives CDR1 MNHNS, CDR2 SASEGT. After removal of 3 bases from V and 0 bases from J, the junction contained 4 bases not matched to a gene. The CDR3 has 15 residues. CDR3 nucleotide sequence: TGTGCCAGCAGTGACCAGGGGGCGAGCTCCTACGAGCAGTACTTC. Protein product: CASSDQGASSYEQYF.

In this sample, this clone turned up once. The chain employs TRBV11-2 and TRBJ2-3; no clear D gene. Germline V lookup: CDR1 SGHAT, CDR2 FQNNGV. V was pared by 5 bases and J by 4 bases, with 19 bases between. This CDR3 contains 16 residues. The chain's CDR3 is CASSHQAVKNSDTQYF. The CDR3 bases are TGTGCCAGCAGCCATCAAGCCGTGAAGAACTCAGATACGCAGTATTTT.

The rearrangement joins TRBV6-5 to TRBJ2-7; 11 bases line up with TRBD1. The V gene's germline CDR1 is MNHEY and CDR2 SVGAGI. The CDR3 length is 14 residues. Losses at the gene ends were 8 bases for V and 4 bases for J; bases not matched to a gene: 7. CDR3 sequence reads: CASALGQGGYEQYF. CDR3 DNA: TGTGCCAGCGCCTTGGGACAGGGGGGATACGAGCAGTACTTC.

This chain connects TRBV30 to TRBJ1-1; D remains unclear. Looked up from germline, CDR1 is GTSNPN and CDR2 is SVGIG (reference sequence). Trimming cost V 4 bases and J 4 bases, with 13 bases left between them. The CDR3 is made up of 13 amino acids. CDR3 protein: CAWTPLPGTEAFF. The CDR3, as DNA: TGTGCCTGGACACCCCTCCCGGGCACTGAAGCTTTCTTT.